Each of the 22 T cell receptor beta chains below was sequenced from the same sample in a study of graft-versus-host responses after intestinal transplantation. Their antigens remain unidentified. Sequencing used immunoSEQ multiplex PCR; TCRdb keeps in-frame clones, though not all of them. Counted here are some 90,000 clones, 90% occurring once; the ten biggest clones make up less than 0.12%. The sample consisted of unstimulated CD4+ T cells sorted from spleen or lymph node cells, taken before intestinal transplant. These receptors were obtained from a human donor who received an intestinal transplant.

This rearrangement joins TRBV5-1 to TRBJ1-4; TRBD1 agrees at 8 bases. The CDR3 is 17 amino acids. Germline V lookup: CDR1 SGHRS, CDR2 YFSETQ. V gave up 3 bases and J gave up 3 bases; unmatched junction bases: 10. Here the CDR3 DNA reads TGCGCCAGCAGCTCTAGAACTACAGGGGGGCCTAATGAAAAACTGTTTTTT. Residues: CASSSRTTGGPNEKLFF.

This clone was detected once. The V gene is TRBV5-4, the J gene TRBJ2-7; TRBD1 matches 7 bases. Germline V gives CDR1 SGHNT, CDR2 YYREEE (reference sequence). The CDR3 runs to 14 residues. The trim removed 4 bases at V and 2 bases at J, leaving 6 bases unmatched. This CDR3 reads CASSTDRSTYEQYF. The CDR3 DNA follows: TGTGCCAGCAGCACGGACAGGAGTACCTACGAGCAGTACTTC.

Details on this clone: Other DNA sequences in this specimen translate into the identical CDR3. The rearrangement uses TRBV18 and TRBJ1-1; D is unclear. From germline, CDR1 is KGHSH and CDR2 LQKENI. V was trimmed by 3 bases and J by 1 base, leaving 6 bases between them. The CDR3 runs to 13 residues. The CDR3 spells CASSPEGNTEAFF. CDR3 coding DNA: TGTGCCAGCTCACCTGAGGGGAACACTGAAGCTTTCTTT.

The chain couples TRBV10-1 to TRBJ1-2, with D unresolved. The CDR3 has 13 residues. V lost 3 bases, J lost 5 bases, and 10 bases lay in between. CDR1 and CDR2 from the germline V gene are WNHNN and SYGVQD (reference sequence). CDR3 nucleotides: TGCGCCAGCAGTGAAGGCCCGGGATATGGCTACACCTTC. Amino acid sequence: CASSEGPGYGYTF.

CDR3 residues: CASSQDRVGNQPQHF. In DNA, the CDR3 is TGTGCCAGCTCACAAGACAGGGTGGGCAATCAGCCCCAGCATTTT. The J gene is TRBJ1-5, the V gene TRBV18, with 7 bases that match TRBD1. The CDR3 spans 15 residues. The germline V gene has CDR1 KGHSH and CDR2 LQKENI. J was trimmed by 2 bases and V by 4 bases; bases with no gene match: 5.

This sequence joins TRBV27 and TRBJ1-1; D gene uncertain. The CDR3 is 15 amino acids. Germline lookup yields CDR1 MNHEY and CDR2 SMNVEV (reference sequence). V was clipped by 1 base and J by 1 base, with 10 bases between them. The CDR3 loop is CASSLFRGENTEAFF. The DNA of the CDR3 is TGTGCCAGCAGTTTATTTCGCGGGGAGAACACTGAAGCTTTCTTT.

The genes are TRBV11-2 and TRBJ2-1; TRBD2 aligns across 15 bases. Trimming took 5 bases from V and 4 from J; bases not matched to a gene: 6. Looked up from germline, CDR1 is SGHAT and CDR2 is FQNNGV. This CDR3 is built from 17 residues. Written as DNA, the CDR3 is TGTGCCAGCAGCGGAAGGACTAGCGGGGGGGGGTACAATGAGCAGTTCTTC. This sequence encodes CASSGRTSGGGYNEQFF.

The count of this clone is one. The chain employs TRBV27 and TRBJ2-2; 8 positions match TRBD2. This CDR3 contains 15 residues. V gave up 6 bases and J gave up 4 bases; unmatched junction bases: 7. Germline V gene lookup returns CDR1 MNHEY and CDR2 SMNVEV (reference sequence). The CDR3 bases are TGTGCCAGCAGCCCTTTCGGGGGGGGCACCGGGGAGCTGTTTTTT. It translates to CASSPFGGGTGELFF.

Worth noting for this clone: The sample carries other DNA sequences with the same CDR3. V and J are TRBV5-1 and TRBJ1-1, with D perhaps matching TRBD1 (6 bases). The V gene lost 2 bases and the J gene lost 2 bases, with 7 bases spanning the gap. The CDR3 totals 13 residues. Germline-derived CDR1 and CDR2 are SGHRS and YFSETQ. As DNA, the CDR3 is TGCGCCAGCAGCTTACAGGGTAACACTGAAGCTTTCTTT. It specifies CASSLQGNTEAFF.

The V call is TRBV19, the J call TRBJ1-5; D ambiguous. CDR3 length equals 15 residues. Per germline, CDR1 LNHDA and CDR2 SQIVND (reference sequence). Trimming took 7 bases from V and 7 from J, leaving 20 bases between them. The CDR3 region is CASTGPGMGIQPQHF. CDR3 sequence (DNA): TGTGCCAGTACCGGGCCCGGGATGGGGATACAGCCCCAGCATTTT.

This chain uses TRBV7-2 with TRBJ1-1; no firm D call. The CDR3 has 11 amino acids. V lost 1 base, J lost 11 bases, and 8 bases lay in between. Germline lookup yields CDR1 SGHTA and CDR2 FQGNSA. CDR3 coding DNA: TGTGCCAGCAGCTTAGGAGGGAGCGCTTTCTTT. Amino acid sequence: CASSLGGSAFF.

The chain carries TRBV27 and TRBJ2-1; 13 bases fit TRBD2. V dropped 5 bases and J dropped 5; count of bases not matched to a gene: 3. The CDR3 is made up of 15 amino acids. Per the germline V gene, CDR1 is MNHEY and CDR2 is SMNVEV (reference sequence). In DNA, the CDR3 is TGTGCCAGCAGTCCGGGACTAGCGGGGAACAATGAGCAGTTCTTC. Translated: CASSPGLAGNNEQFF.

This sequence joins TRBV7-3 and TRBJ2-5; D may be TRBD2 (6 bases). V was trimmed by 0 bases and J by 4 bases, leaving 9 bases between them. This CDR3 has 14 residues. CDR1 and CDR2 from the germline V gene are SGHTA and FQGTGA. As DNA, the CDR3 is TGTGCCAGCAGCTTAACGGGGGGTGGAGAGACCCAGTACTTC. It yields the protein CASSLTGGGETQYF.

This clone was picked up a small number of times. Here the CDR3 reads CASSTGGEQYF. The CDR3 coding sequence is TGTGCCAGCAGTACGGGGGGCGAGCAGTACTTC. The chain combines TRBV6-5 with TRBJ2-7; the match to TRBD2 covers 7 bases. This CDR3 has 11 residues. CDR1 is MNHEY, CDR2 SVGAGI, per germline. V was pared by 5 bases and J by 6 bases, with 1 base of the junction left unmatched.

The CDR3 here is CASRSPGAYEQYF. The CDR3 DNA reads as TGTGCCAGCAGGAGTCCCGGTGCCTACGAGCAGTACTTC. V usage is TRBV6-5 and J usage is TRBJ2-7; D gene ambiguous. The germline V gene encodes CDR1 MNHEY and CDR2 SVGAGI. V shed 6 bases and J shed 2 bases, with 11 bases lying between them. This CDR3 has 13 amino acids.

Notes on this clone: The germline gene is not matched at one end of the junction; a read error may be the cause. This chain links TRBV5-6 with TRBJ1-5; D is perhaps TRBD1 (6 bases). The germline CDR1 and CDR2 sequences are SGHDT and YYEEEE. The CDR3 covers 13 residues. The DNA of the CDR3 is TGTGCCAGCACCTTGGGGGGCGATCAGCCCCAGCATTTT. Amino acid sequence: CASTLGGDQPQHF.

The gene calls are TRBV18 and TRBJ2-3; 9 positions match TRBD2. Germline V gives CDR1 KGHSH, CDR2 LQKENI. J gave up 0 bases and V 3 bases, and 4 bases lay outside the gene matches. The CDR3 spans 16 residues. The CDR3 is CASSPKAGGSTDTQYF. CDR3 DNA: TGTGCCAGCTCACCTAAGGCGGGGGGGAGCACAGATACGCAGTATTTT. The complete variable domain, with remaining parts taken from reference TRBV18 and TRBJ2-3, reads NAGVMQNPRHLVRRRGQEARLRCSPMKGHSHVYWYRQLPEEGLKFMVYLQKENIIDESGMPKERFSAEFPKEGPSILRIQQVVRGDSAAYFCASSPKAGGSTDTQYFGPGTRLTVL.

The chain recombines TRBV12-5 with TRBJ2-7; TRBD2 matches at 13 bases. The V gene end was trimmed by 5 bases and the J gene end by 6 bases; junction bases not matched to a gene: 7. Per germline, CDR1 LGHNT and CDR2 FRNRAP. The CDR3 has 15 residues. The CDR3 loop is CASGQTSGGSGEQYF. CDR3 in DNA: TGTGCTAGTGGTCAGACTAGCGGGGGGTCTGGCGAGCAGTACTTC.

The rearrangement joins TRBV5-1 to TRBJ2-3, with 8 bases matching TRBD1. Losses at the gene ends were 4 bases for V and 1 base for J; bases not matched to a gene: 8. This CDR3 contains 16 residues. Germline CDR1 SGHRS, CDR2 YFSETQ. The CDR3 reads CASSPQPGQGTDTQYF. The DNA of the CDR3 is TGCGCCAGCAGCCCCCAACCGGGACAGGGCACAGATACGCAGTATTTT. The full variable domain, completed using reference TRBV5-1 and TRBJ2-3, is KAGVTQTPRYLIKTRGQQVTLSCSPISGHRSVSWYQQTPGQGLQFLFEYFSETQRNKGNFPGRFSGRQFSNSRSEMNVSTLELGDSALYLCASSPQPGQGTDTQYFGPGTRLTVL.

The chain uses TRBV18 and TRBJ1-3; D not resolved. The germline V gene encodes CDR1 KGHSH and CDR2 LQKENI. The CDR3 extends over 13 amino acids. V lost 3 bases and J 0 bases, leaving 3 bases between the germline ends. The CDR3, as DNA: TGTGCCAGCTCACCCAACTCTGGAAACACCATATATTTT. Translated, it gives CASSPNSGNTIYF.

This clone was seen just once. The chain joins TRBV5-4 to TRBJ1-2, with D tentatively TRBD1 (6 bases). V was pared by 0 bases and J by 6 bases, with 9 bases between. Germline V lookup: CDR1 SGHNT, CDR2 YYREEE (reference sequence). This CDR3 spans 13 amino acids. The CDR3 nucleotides are TGTGCCAGCAGCTTGGGGCAGGGGAATGGCTACACCTTC. As protein: CASSLGQGNGYTF.

The V call is TRBV6-6, the J call TRBJ1-2, with 12 bases identical to TRBD1. The CDR3 contains 15 residues. Germline loops: CDR1 MNHNY, CDR2 SVGAGI (reference sequence). V lost 5 bases, J lost 5 bases, and 6 bases stayed unmatched. This chain's CDR3 is CASSGGQGAKYGYTF. CDR3 sequence (DNA): TGTGCCAGCAGTGGGGGACAGGGGGCGAAGTATGGCTACACCTTC.